These 27 T cell receptor beta chains were all obtained from the same sample, sequenced in a study of spatial heterogeneity in lung cancer (dated by TCRdb to between 2018 and 2020). The protocol used for the library was 5' RACE. Data came from a NextSeq 500. TCRdb ran its own pipeline on the public reads, namely fastp trimming at Q25 and MiXCR clone calling, and kept in-frame beta chains. When rows share a CDR3 protein, they turn into one entry using the most common DNA and genes. Here the sample has 25,000 to 30,000 distinct CDR3 sequences; approximately 6% occur a single time. 22% of the sample is in the top ten clones. The time point label on this specimen signifies: blood at routine non-recurrence follow-up after resection. For TCR sequencing, whole RNA was extracted from tumor and nontumor lung tissue, or from cryopreserved PBMC samples, and no cell sorting was done. The source was PBMCs, collected at follow-up. The source is a male donor with early-stage non-small cell lung cancer.

This clonotype was counted ten times or more. The J gene is TRBJ1-5, the V gene TRBV29-1; perhaps TRBD1 as D (5 bases). CDR3 length: 14 residues. The germline V and J ends were trimmed by 6 bases and 0 bases, with 12 bases remaining between them. CDR1 and CDR2 from the germline V gene are SQVTM and ANQGSEA. CDR3 coding DNA: TGCAGCGTGTCCGGGACGGATAGCAATCAGCCCCAGCATTTT. Residues: CSVSGTDSNQPQHF.

At least ten counts were recorded for this clonotype. CDR3 sequence: CASSPQGANYNEQFF. CDR3 sequence (DNA): TGTGCCAGCAGCCCCCAGGGGGCCAATTACAATGAGCAGTTCTTC. This chain uses TRBV7-3 with TRBJ2-1, with 8 nucleotides matching TRBD1. Trimming took 5 bases from V and 4 from J; bases not matched to a gene: 7. This CDR3 spans 15 amino acids. Germline lookup yields CDR1 SGHTA and CDR2 FQGTGA.

This clonotype was detected many times. The chain joins TRBV5-1 to TRBJ2-2, with 9 positions matching TRBD1. The trim removed 4 bases at V and 7 bases at J, leaving 2 bases unmatched. Looked up from germline, CDR1 is SGHRS and CDR2 is YFSETQ. The CDR3 loop spans 13 amino acids. CDR3 bases: TGCGCCAGCAGCCCGGACAGGGGCGGGGAGCTGTTTTTT. Protein: CASSPDRGGELFF.

This clonotype was observed a few times. This rearrangement joins TRBV27 to TRBJ1-5; no clear D. Trimming shortened V by 3 bases and J by 6 bases, and 6 bases separated the two germline ends. Germline V lookup: CDR1 MNHEY, CDR2 SMNVEV (reference sequence). The CDR3 covers 12 residues. CDR3 residues: CASSFSGQPQHF. CDR3 coding DNA: TGTGCCAGCAGTTTTTCTGGTCAGCCCCAGCATTTT.

This clonotype was seen a handful of times. The chain joins TRBV18 to TRBJ2-4; the D gene is possibly TRBD1 (6 bases). The CDR3 consists of 14 residues. Germline V gene sequence: CDR1 KGHSH, CDR2 LQKENI. V lost 2 bases to trimming and J lost 5 bases, with 10 bases between them. The CDR3 loop is CASSPSGHENIQYF. For the CDR3, the DNA is TGTGCCAGCTCACCATCGGGACACGAAAACATTCAGTACTTC.

The gene calls are TRBV5-8 and TRBJ2-3; 8 nucleotides match TRBD1. The CDR3 length is 17 residues. V lost 1 base, J lost 3 bases, and 10 bases stayed unmatched. CDR1 SGHTS and CDR2 YDEGEE come from the germline V gene. The CDR3 sequence is CASSLKNRGIRTDTQYF. CDR3 DNA sequence: TGTGCCAGCAGCTTGAAGAACAGGGGGATTCGTACAGATACGCAGTATTTT.

This clonotype was seen repeatedly, ten times or more. The chain recombines TRBV7-8 with TRBJ2-4, with 9 bases aligning to TRBD2. After removal of 4 bases from V and 2 bases from J, the junction contained 9 bases not matched to a gene. Germline lookup yields CDR1 SGHVS and CDR2 FQNEAQ. The CDR3 is 17 amino acids. CDR3 nucleotide sequence: TGTGCCAGCAGCTCCCGGGTGCGGGAGGGAACCAAAAACATTCAGTACTTC. Translating it yields CASSSRVREGTKNIQYF.

This clonotype showed up many times. This chain joins TRBV6-2 or TRBV6-3 and TRBJ1-2; the D gene is possibly TRBD1 (6 bases). The germline V gene encodes CDR1 MNHEY and CDR2 SVGEGT. V was clipped by 6 bases and J by 0 bases, with 11 bases between them. The CDR3 consists of 14 residues. The CDR3, as DNA: TGTGCCAGCAGGGGGGACACGACTAACTATGGCTACACCTTC. It translates to CASRGDTTNYGYTF.

The V call is TRBV6-2 or TRBV6-3, the J call TRBJ2-5; TRBD2 matches at 8 bases. The J segment lost 2 bases and the V segment lost 2 bases, leaving 10 bases of the junction unmatched. Looked up from germline, CDR1 is MNHEY and CDR2 is SVGEGT. This CDR3 contains 17 residues. CDR3 sequence (DNA): TGTGCCAGCAGTTACCACCAGCGGGGGCGGAATCAAGAGACCCAGTACTTC. This gives the protein CASSYHQRGRNQETQYF.

This clonotype has at least ten counts. The chain recombines TRBV11-3 with TRBJ1-1; no clear D. The V end was cut by 5 bases, the J end by 4 bases, with 17 bases between. Germline values: CDR1 SGHNT, CDR2 YENEEA. The CDR3 consists of 15 residues. The DNA of the CDR3 is TGTGCCAGCAGCCGCATCGAGGTGGCGGGCACTGAAGCTTTCTTT. Its translation: CASSRIEVAGTEAFF.

There are many counts of this clonotype. The chain carries TRBV5-1 and TRBJ1-1; 8 nucleotides align to TRBD1. This CDR3 spans 15 amino acids. Germline lookup yields CDR1 SGHRS and CDR2 YFSETQ. The V segment lost 7 bases and the J segment 1 base; nucleotides outside the gene matches: 9. The CDR3 here is CASGSTGAGNTEAFF. In nucleotides, the CDR3 is TGCGCCAGCGGATCGACAGGGGCGGGGAACACTGAAGCTTTCTTT.

This clonotype was recorded many times. The chain carries TRBV4-2 and TRBJ1-4; D remains ambiguous. This CDR3 is built from 14 residues. V lost 0 bases and J lost 2, with 4 bases in between. From germline, CDR1 is LGHNA and CDR2 YNFKEQ. The CDR3 protein is CASSQDSTNEKLFF. CDR3 DNA: TGTGCCAGCAGCCAAGATTCTACTAATGAAAAACTGTTTTTT.

In this sample, this clonotype turned up many times. J is TRBJ2-1 and V is TRBV24-1; maybe TRBD2 (6 bases). Per the germline V gene, CDR1 is KGHDR and CDR2 is SFDVKD. The V end was cut by 4 bases, the J end by 13 bases, with 10 bases between. The CDR3 contains 11 residues. CDR3 DNA: TGTGCCACCAGTGAACGGAGGGCCCAGTTCTTC. Its protein product is CATSERRAQFF.

CDR3 nucleotide sequence: TGTGCCAGCAGTTTCCTCAGGGCGGAGACCCAGTACTTC. Amino acids: CASSFLRAETQYF. V is TRBV27 and J is TRBJ2-5; D may be TRBD1 (5 bases). The V gene lost 3 bases and the J gene lost 5 bases, with 10 bases spanning the gap. This CDR3 has 13 amino acids. Looked up from germline, CDR1 is MNHEY and CDR2 is SMNVEV (reference sequence).

The chain employs TRBV10-3 and TRBJ2-1, with 9 bases aligning to TRBD2. The germline V gene has CDR1 ENHRY and CDR2 SYGVKD. The V segment lost 3 bases and the J segment 7 bases; nucleotides outside the gene matches: 7. The CDR3 is made up of 15 amino acids. This chain's CDR3 is CAISDSGTSQNEQFF. The CDR3 DNA reads TGTGCCATCAGTGATTCTGGGACTAGCCAGAATGAGCAGTTCTTC.

This clonotype was counted ten times or more. The chain carries TRBV6-2 or TRBV6-3 and TRBJ1-2; no definite D call. The CDR3 consists of 14 residues. The V end was cut by 6 bases, the J end by 4 bases, with 15 bases between. Germline V lookup: CDR1 MNHEY, CDR2 SVGEGT. CDR3 protein: CASSQPRVGYGYTF. The CDR3 nucleotides read TGTGCCAGCAGCCAACCCCGGGTAGGCTATGGCTACACCTTC.

This clonotype was seen only a few times. This chain uses TRBV5-1 with TRBJ2-1; 7 bases line up with TRBD2. The CDR3 runs to 20 residues. In germline, CDR1 is SGHRS, CDR2 YFSETQ. The junction had 20 bases not matched to a gene; V was cut back by 4 bases and J by 1 base. CDR3 nucleotide sequence: TGCGCCAGCAGCCGAAGTATTCGACTAGCCGGAACCTCTTCCTACAATGAGCAGTTCTTC. Translation gives CASSRSIRLAGTSSYNEQFF. Together with reference TRBV5-1 and TRBJ2-1, the CDR3 gives the full variable domain: KAGVTQTPRYLIKTRGQQVTLSCSPISGHRSVSWYQQTPGQGLQFLFEYFSETQRNKGNFPGRFSGRQFSNSRSEMNVSTLELGDSALYLCASSRSIRLAGTSSYNEQFFGPGTRLTVL.

The CDR3: CASSPNRVNTGELFF. The CDR3 DNA is TGTGCCAGCAGCCCGAACAGGGTGAACACCGGGGAGCTGTTTTTT. The chain links TRBV3-1 to TRBJ2-2; the D gene is possibly TRBD1 (6 bases). The V gene's germline CDR1 is LGHDT and CDR2 YNNKEL (reference sequence). Trimming removed 4 bases at V and 1 base at J, with 10 bases between. This CDR3 is 15 amino acids long.

This clonotype was seen repeatedly, ten times or more. The chain combines TRBV7-2 with TRBJ2-1, with TRBD2 matching 8 bases. Germline values: CDR1 SGHTA, CDR2 FQGNSA. The CDR3 is 14 residues long. V was clipped by 3 bases and J by 11 bases; unmatched bases: 9. The CDR3 loop reads CASSFTGGPRKQFF. The CDR3 bases are TGTGCCAGCAGCTTCACGGGAGGGCCGAGGAAGCAGTTCTTC.

This clonotype was seen ten or more times. V and J are TRBV15 and TRBJ2-3; D gene uncertain. The CDR3 spans 14 residues. Germline-derived CDR1 and CDR2 are LNHNV and YYDKDF (reference sequence). Deletions cut 0 bases from V and 5 bases from J, with 9 bases between. CDR3 region: CATSRDRVQDTQYF. The CDR3 DNA follows: TGTGCCACCAGCAGAGATCGGGTTCAAGATACGCAGTATTTT.

The table lists this clonotype with many counts. The chain has TRBV3-1 and TRBJ2-1; 12 nucleotides align to TRBD2. Trimming removed 4 bases from V and 4 bases from J; junction bases left unmatched: 8. The CDR3 is 17 amino acids. The germline V gene has CDR1 LGHDT and CDR2 YNNKEL (reference sequence). CDR3 sequence reads: CASSLTASGGGYNEQFF. The CDR3 DNA sequence: TGTGCCAGCAGCCTTACGGCTAGCGGGGGGGGTTACAATGAGCAGTTCTTC.

This clonotype was counted many times. The rearrangement links TRBV9 to TRBJ2-1, with TRBD1 as a possible D gene (7 bases). The V end lost 4 bases, the J end lost 13 bases, and 21 bases lay between the germline ends. The CDR3 length is 14 residues. CDR1 is SGDLS, CDR2 YYNGEE, per germline. CDR3 sequence (DNA): TGTGCCAGCAGCCCGAGGGGCAGGGGGGACCGCCAGTTCTTC. It translates to CASSPRGRGDRQFF.

V and J are TRBV7-3 and TRBJ2-1; 8 nucleotides agree with TRBD2. Germline CDR1 is SGHTA and CDR2 is FQGTGA. The CDR3 contains 15 residues. V lost 5 bases to trimming and J lost 2 bases; unmatched junction nucleotides: 5. The chain's CDR3 is CASSRTSLAYNEQFF. DNA for the CDR3: TGTGCCAGCAGCCGGACTAGCTTGGCCTACAATGAGCAGTTCTTC.

This clonotype has at least ten counts. The V and J genes are TRBV18 and TRBJ1-1; D uncertain. The germline V gene encodes CDR1 KGHSH and CDR2 LQKENI. CDR3 length: 13 amino acids. Trimming cost V 6 bases and J 5 bases, with 13 bases left between them. CDR3 loop: CASSVVVETEAFF. The CDR3 coding sequence is TGTGCCAGCTCCGTGGTGGTGGAAACTGAAGCTTTCTTT.

The J gene is TRBJ1-5, the V gene TRBV5-5; 11 bases map to TRBD1. CDR3 length: 15 residues. Germline V gene data show CDR1 as SGHKS and CDR2 as YYEKEE (reference sequence). With V trimmed by 1 base and J by 7 bases, 4 bases remained unmatched. CDR3: CASSLSGQGAQPQHF. For the CDR3, the DNA is TGTGCCAGCAGCTTGTCCGGACAGGGGGCCCAGCCCCAGCATTTT.

This clonotype was picked up many times. The genes are TRBV10-3 and TRBJ2-3, with 8 bases matching TRBD1. There are 14 residues in the CDR3. Germline lookup yields CDR1 ENHRY and CDR2 SYGVKD. The V and J ends lost 7 bases and 4 bases, in that order; junction bases with no gene match: 7. The DNA for the CDR3 is TGTGCCATCATGGACAGGGTTGATTCAGATACGCAGTATTTT. Its translation: CAIMDRVDSDTQYF.

In this sample, this clonotype turned up a few times. The chain is built from TRBV7-8 and TRBJ1-1; the D gene is possibly TRBD1 (6 bases). Germline CDR1 SGHVS, CDR2 FQNEAQ. Trimming removed 4 bases from V and 3 bases from J, with 9 bases in between. The CDR3 totals 13 residues. The CDR3 DNA reads as TGTGCCAGCAGCTCTCAGGGGCACACTGAAGCTTTCTTT. Its protein product is CASSSQGHTEAFF.